One and the same sample provided the 13 T cell receptor beta chains below, sequenced in a study of T cells in Graves' hyperthyroidism and ophthalmopathy. Amplified regions were TCR beta CDR3 sequences from RNA transcripts. Researchers ran a first-round RT-PCR on the TCR CDR3 using the HTBI primer set. TCRdb re-called the multiplex PCR reads through MiXCR, storing one row per CDR3 protein. The table includes roughly 180,000 distinct CDR3 sequences, 9.4% detected once. The sample comprised blood. These receptors came from a woman between 18 and 29 years old with Graves' hyperthyroidism that later progressed to Graves' ophthalmopathy.

This clonotype was recorded many times. The chain links TRBV28 to TRBJ1-2; 8 bases align to TRBD1. V lost 6 bases, J lost 2 bases, and 2 bases stayed unmatched. The CDR3 runs to 13 residues. CDR1 and CDR2 from the germline V gene are MDHEN and SYDVKM. The CDR3 DNA follows: TGTGCCAGCAGACGGACAGGGAACTATGGCTACACCTTC. This codes for CASRRTGNYGYTF.

This clonotype was picked up a small number of times. The V and J genes are TRBV9 and TRBJ2-1; D uncertain. The CDR3 runs to 15 residues. Germline CDR1 is SGDLS and CDR2 is YYNGEE. Trimming shortened V by 0 bases and J by 5 bases, and 12 bases separated the two germline ends. CDR3 nucleotides: TGTGCCAGCAGCGTAGAATGGGCAGCACACAATGAGCAGTTCTTC. This codes for CASSVEWAAHNEQFF.

This clonotype was found many times. The rearrangement links TRBV2 to TRBJ2-3, with 9 nucleotides matching TRBD1. V lost 2 bases to trimming and J lost 8 bases; unmatched junction nucleotides: 8. Germline V gene lookup returns CDR1 SNHLY and CDR2 FYNNEI. The CDR3 is 15 residues long. The CDR3 DNA follows: TGTGCCAGCAGTGAATCCGGGACAGGGCAGGGTACGCAGTATTTT. Its translation is CASSESGTGQGTQYF.

This clonotype occurred many times. CDR3 nucleotides: TGTGCCAGCAGTGAAGCGGCCGGGACATACCTGTACGAGCAGTACTTC. This translates into CASSEAAGTYLYEQYF. V usage is TRBV6-1 and J usage is TRBJ2-7, with a tentative D call TRBD1 (6 bases). CDR1 and CDR2 (germline): MNHNS, SASEGT. This CDR3 has 16 residues. Trimming took 0 bases from V and 4 from J, leaving 16 bases between them.

This clonotype was seen at least ten times. The chain uses TRBV29-1 and TRBJ1-2, with unresolved D. The CDR3 is made up of 13 amino acids. Germline V gives CDR1 SQVTM, CDR2 ANQGSEA. V lost 1 base and J lost 4, with 10 bases in between. This chain's CDR3 is CSVEGSPAYGYTF. CDR3 nucleotides: TGCAGCGTTGAAGGGAGTCCGGCCTATGGCTACACCTTC.

The chain recombines TRBV20-1 with TRBJ1-4; TRBD1 aligns across 10 bases. CDR1 and CDR2 from the germline V gene are DFQATT and SNEGSKA (reference sequence). This CDR3 has 18 amino acids. The V segment lost 3 bases and the J segment 7 bases; nucleotides outside the gene matches: 17. CDR3 amino acids: CSASGQGQGRLRGEKLFF. CDR3 nucleotide sequence: TGCAGTGCTAGTGGCCAGGGACAGGGGAGACTTAGGGGTGAAAAACTGTTTTTT.

This clonotype was seen a handful of times. The chain is built from TRBV4-1 and TRBJ1-5; a possible D gene is TRBD1 (6 bases). V was cut by 1 base and J by 3 bases, with 10 bases left in between. The CDR3 consists of 15 residues. Germline V CDR1 and CDR2: MGHRA, YSYEKL. The CDR3 DNA reads as TGCGCCAGCAGCCAAGTATACAGGGACAATCAGCCCCAGCATTTT. It yields the protein CASSQVYRDNQPQHF.

This clonotype was counted ten times or more. V gene TRBV2 combines with J gene TRBJ2-5; a weak D match, TRBD1 (5 bases). This CDR3 is built from 13 residues. Deletions cut 4 bases from V and 3 bases from J, with 9 bases between. CDR1 is SNHLY, CDR2 FYNNEI, per germline. The CDR3 protein is CASSARAEETQYF. CDR3 DNA sequence: TGTGCCAGCAGTGCCAGGGCAGAAGAGACCCAGTACTTC.

V gene TRBV6-1 combines with J gene TRBJ2-7; 11 positions match TRBD1. V lost 8 bases and J lost 1; bases outside the gene matches: 7. Looked up from germline, CDR1 is MNHNS and CDR2 is SASEGT. The CDR3 extends over 15 amino acids. CDR3 sequence reads: CASRDRGRASYEQYF. DNA of the CDR3: TGTGCCAGCCGGGACAGGGGGAGGGCTTCCTACGAGCAGTACTTC.

This clonotype appeared a few times. This sequence joins TRBV19 and TRBJ1-5; TRBD1 agrees at 8 bases. This CDR3 is 17 amino acids long. The V segment lost 8 bases and the J segment 7 bases; nucleotides outside the gene matches: 19. Germline V CDR1 and CDR2: LNHDA, SQIVND (reference sequence). CDR3 residues: CASAPSDHGQGSQPQHF. CDR3 DNA: TGTGCCAGTGCCCCCTCAGACCACGGACAGGGCAGCCAGCCCCAGCATTTT.

This clonotype was picked up many times. The rearrangement uses TRBV4-1 and TRBJ2-7, with 7 positions matching TRBD2. The germline V gene encodes CDR1 MGHRA and CDR2 YSYEKL. V lost 1 base to trimming and J lost 7 bases; unmatched junction nucleotides: 16. CDR3 size: 17 residues. As DNA, the CDR3 is TGCGCCAGCAGCCAAGGATCCCGGGGACCCGGGGGGAGGGAGCAGTACTTC. Protein sequence: CASSQGSRGPGGREQYF.

The table lists this clonotype with many counts. The chain combines TRBV20-1 with TRBJ2-5; weak D call: TRBD1 (5 bases). CDR3 length equals 14 residues. The V and J ends lost 6 bases and 2 bases respectively, with 16 bases between them. Germline values: CDR1 DFQATT, CDR2 SNEGSKA (reference sequence). This CDR3 reads CSAVKGVGQETQYF. CDR3 nucleotides: TGCAGTGCAGTTAAAGGGGTGGGGCAAGAGACCCAGTACTTC.

This clonotype was seen at least ten times. The chain links TRBV6-1 to TRBJ2-3; no clear D. V dropped 5 bases and J dropped 4 bases, with 7 bases sitting between them. Germline V gives CDR1 MNHNS, CDR2 SASEGT. The CDR3 is 12 residues long. CDR3 sequence (DNA): TGTGCCAGCAGTCCGATGGCAGATACGCAGTATTTT. It specifies CASSPMADTQYF.